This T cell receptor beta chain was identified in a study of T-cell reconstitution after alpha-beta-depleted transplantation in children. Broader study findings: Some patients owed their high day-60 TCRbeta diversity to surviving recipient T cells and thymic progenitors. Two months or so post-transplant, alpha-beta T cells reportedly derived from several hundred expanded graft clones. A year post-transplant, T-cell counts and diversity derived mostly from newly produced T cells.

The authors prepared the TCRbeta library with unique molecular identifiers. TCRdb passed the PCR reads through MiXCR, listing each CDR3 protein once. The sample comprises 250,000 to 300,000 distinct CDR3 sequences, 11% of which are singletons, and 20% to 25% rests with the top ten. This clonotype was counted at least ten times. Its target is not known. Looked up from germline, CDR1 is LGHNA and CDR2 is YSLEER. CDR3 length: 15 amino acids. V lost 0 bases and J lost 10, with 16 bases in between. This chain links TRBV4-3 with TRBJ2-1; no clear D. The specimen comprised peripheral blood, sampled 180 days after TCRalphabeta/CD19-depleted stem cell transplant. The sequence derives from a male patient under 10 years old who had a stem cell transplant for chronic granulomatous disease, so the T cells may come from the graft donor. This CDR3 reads CASSQDSGLVKEQFF. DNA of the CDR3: TGCGCCAGCAGCCAAGATAGTGGGCTAGTAAAGGAGCAGTTCTTC.